This T cell receptor (beta chain) comes out of a study of blood T cell repertoires in COVID-19. Study details: Acute and convalescent COVID-19 specimens originated in the United States, Italy and Spain.

The CDR3 has 15 residues. The ends were cut back, 3 bases at V and 0 bases at J, with 9 bases in the middle. Looked up from germline, CDR1 is LNHDA and CDR2 is SQIVND (reference sequence). This clone has just one count. Measured with immunoSEQ multiplex PCR; TCRdb has only the in-frame clones, and not every one. Of about 340,000 clones in the sample, roughly 90% were seen once. This receptor was identified in a woman aged 25 to 45 who had recovered from COVID-19. The sequencing input was PBMCs or T cells enriched from blood (not recorded which). J is TRBJ1-3 and V is TRBV19, with D unresolved. CDR3 sequence (DNA): TGTGCCAGTAGTATCGGAGCGAGCTCTGGAAACACCATATATTTT. It codes for CASSIGASSGNTIYF.